The 9 T cell receptor beta chains presented below share a single source sample, sequenced in a study of PD-1 blockade in classical Hodgkin lymphoma. Time point noted: cycle 4 day 1 (C4D1), after less than 7 weeks of nivolumab. Exposure to brentuximab vedotin varied, and each patient had relapsed following autologous stem cell transplantation. The study purified CD4+ T cells from thawed PBMCs using magnetic negative selection. Here immunoSEQ multiplex PCR was the method, and the copy in TCRdb shows in-frame clones only, minus some. Of some 30,000 clones in the sample, 92% were seen once. Sequenced here: CD4+ T cells from blood, sampled before the fourth cycle of nivolumab. These receptors all stem from a human donor with classical Hodgkin lymphoma.

The rearrangement links TRBV4-1 to TRBJ2-5, with 14 bases lining up with TRBD2. This CDR3 has 20 residues. CDR1 and CDR2 (germline): MGHRA, YSYEKL. V gave up 4 bases and J gave up 5 bases; unmatched junction bases: 18. The CDR3: CASSLPGLAGVTFSTETQYF. The CDR3, as DNA: TGCGCCAGCAGCCTCCCGGGACTAGCGGGAGTAACGTTTTCTACGGAGACCCAGTACTTC.

V is TRBV30 and J is TRBJ1-3; no definite D call. The CDR3 is 13 residues long. The ends were cut back, 4 bases at V and 4 bases at J, with 11 bases in the middle. Per germline, CDR1 GTSNPN and CDR2 SVGIG (reference sequence). CDR3: CAWKLSGGNTIYF. In DNA, the CDR3 is TGTGCCTGGAAGCTTTCTGGCGGAAACACCATATATTTT. The complete variable domain, with remaining parts taken from reference TRBV30 and TRBJ1-3, reads SQTIHQWPATLVQPVGSPLSLECTVEGTSNPNLYWYRQAAGRGLQLLFYSVGIGQISSEVPQNLSASRPQDRQFILSSKKLLLSDSGFYLCAWKLSGGNTIYFGEGSWLTVV.

The rearrangement links TRBV4-1 to TRBJ1-4; 9 bases fit TRBD1. The CDR3 has 15 amino acids. V lost 1 base to trimming and J lost 8 bases; unmatched junction nucleotides: 5. The germline V gene encodes CDR1 MGHRA and CDR2 YSYEKL. The CDR3 coding sequence is TGCGCCAGCAGCCAAGGTACAGGGGGCTGGGAAAAACTGTTTTTT. Translating gives CASSQGTGGWEKLFF.

This clone was observed a single time. The V gene is TRBV6-6, the J gene TRBJ1-2; D ambiguous. V dropped 5 bases and J dropped 4 bases, with 11 bases sitting between them. This CDR3 contains 13 residues. The germline gives CDR1 MNHNY, CDR2 SVGAGI (reference sequence). The CDR3 nucleotides are TGTGCCAGCAGTCCCCTAGGAGGCTATGGCTACACCTTC. As protein: CASSPLGGYGYTF.

This clone was seen a single time. The chain recombines TRBV30 with TRBJ2-2, with D perhaps TRBD2 (5 bases). The V end was cut by 4 bases, the J end by 4 bases, with 25 bases between. There are 18 residues in the CDR3. Germline V gene sequence: CDR1 GTSNPN, CDR2 SVGIG (reference sequence). The CDR3 DNA is TGTGCCTGGAATCTGGAGGTCCTCCCTGCCCTAGGCACCGGGGAGCTGTTTTTT. Protein: CAWNLEVLPALGTGELFF.

The chain uses TRBV7-9 and TRBJ1-1; tentatively, D is TRBD1 (5 bases). The V end lost 1 base, the J end lost 3 bases, and 12 bases lay between the germline ends. The CDR3 has 15 amino acids. Germline CDR1 reads SEHNR; CDR2 reads FQNEAQ (reference sequence). For the CDR3, the DNA is TGTGCCAGCAGCTTAGAAAAGGGGACCTACACTGAAGCTTTCTTT. Translating it yields CASSLEKGTYTEAFF.

The rearrangement joins TRBV6-1 to TRBJ2-7; D possibly corresponds to TRBD1 (6 bases). Germline values: CDR1 MNHNS, CDR2 SASEGT. CDR3 length: 16 residues. The V end was cut by 5 bases, the J end by 4 bases, with 21 bases between. CDR3 sequence: CASSQEGHRPPYEQYF. CDR3 sequence (DNA): TGTGCCAGCAGTCAAGAGGGACACCGACCCCCGTACGAGCAGTACTTC.

This clone has only one observation. This chain connects TRBV6-5 to TRBJ1-2; D may be TRBD1 (6 bases). This CDR3 contains 14 residues. Per the germline V gene, CDR1 is MNHEY and CDR2 is SVGAGI. V dropped 6 bases and J dropped 2 bases, with 13 bases sitting between them. CDR3 DNA: TGTGCCAGCAGCCGACAGGAAGGCAACTATGGCTACACCTTC. Translating it yields CASSRQEGNYGYTF.

The gene calls are TRBV6-1 and TRBJ2-4; tentatively, D is TRBD2 (6 bases). The ends were cut back, 6 bases at V and 1 base at J, with 10 bases in the middle. This CDR3 region has 14 residues. Germline lookup yields CDR1 MNHNS and CDR2 SASEGT. DNA of the CDR3: TGTGCCAGCAGATCTGCGGGGGCCAAAAACATTCAGTACTTC. Protein product: CASRSAGAKNIQYF.